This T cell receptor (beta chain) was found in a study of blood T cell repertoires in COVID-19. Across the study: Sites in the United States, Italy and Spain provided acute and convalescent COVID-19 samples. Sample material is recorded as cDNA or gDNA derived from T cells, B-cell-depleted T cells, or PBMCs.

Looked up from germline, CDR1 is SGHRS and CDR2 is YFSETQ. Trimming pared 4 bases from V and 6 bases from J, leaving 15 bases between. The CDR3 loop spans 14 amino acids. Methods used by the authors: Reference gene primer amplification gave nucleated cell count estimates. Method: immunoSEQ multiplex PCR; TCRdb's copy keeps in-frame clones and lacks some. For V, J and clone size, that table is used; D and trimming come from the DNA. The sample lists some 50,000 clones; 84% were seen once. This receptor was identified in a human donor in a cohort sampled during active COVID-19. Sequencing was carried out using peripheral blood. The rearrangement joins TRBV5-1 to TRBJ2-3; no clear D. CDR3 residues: CASSPEVAKDTQYF. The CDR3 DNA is TGCGCCAGCAGCCCCGAAGTAGCAAAGGATACGCAGTATTTT.